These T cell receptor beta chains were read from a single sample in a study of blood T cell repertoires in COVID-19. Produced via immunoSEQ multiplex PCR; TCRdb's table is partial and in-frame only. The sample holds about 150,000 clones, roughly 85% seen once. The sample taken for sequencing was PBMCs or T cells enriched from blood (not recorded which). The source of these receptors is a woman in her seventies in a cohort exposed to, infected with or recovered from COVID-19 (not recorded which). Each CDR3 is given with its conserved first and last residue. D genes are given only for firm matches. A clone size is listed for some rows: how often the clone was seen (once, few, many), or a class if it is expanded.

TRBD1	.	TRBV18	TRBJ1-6	TGTGCCAGCTCACCCCGACAGACGGGACAGGGGATGTCACCCCTCCACTTT	CASSPRQTGQGMSPLHF
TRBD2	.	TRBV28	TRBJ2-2	TGTGCCAGCAGTTTATGGAAATGGGGGGGTACCGGGGAGCTGTTTTTT	CASSLWKWGGTGELFF
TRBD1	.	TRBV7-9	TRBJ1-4	TGTGCCAGCAGCGCCCGGGACAGGGGGGAAAAACTGTTTTTT	CASSARDRGEKLFF
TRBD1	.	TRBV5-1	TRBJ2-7	TGCGCCAGCAGCCCGGGCCCGGGACAGCGGATTTACGAGCAGTACTTC	CASSPGPGQRIYEQYF
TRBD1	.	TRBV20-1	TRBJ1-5	TGCAGTGCTAGTCAAGACAGGGGGCAGTACCAGCCCCAGCATTTT	CSASQDRGQYQPQHF
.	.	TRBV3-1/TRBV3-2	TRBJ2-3	TGTGCCAGCAGCCCACTAAGCACAGGTAGCGGGCAGTATTTT	CASSPLSTGSGQYF
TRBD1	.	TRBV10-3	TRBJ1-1	TGTGCCATCAGTGAGGGGACAGGGGGCCAGGGGACTGAAGCTTTCTTT	CAISEGTGGQGTEAFF
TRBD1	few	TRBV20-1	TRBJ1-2	TGCAGTGCTAGTCAACACAGGGGCCTCGATGGCTACACCTTC	CSASQHRGLDGYTF
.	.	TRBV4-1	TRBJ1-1	TGCGCCAGCAGCCAAACTCGGGAAACTGAAGCTTTCTTT	CASSQTRETEAFF
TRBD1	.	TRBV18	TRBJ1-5	TGTGCCAGCTCAAGGACAGGGGGAATGAGCAATCAGCCCCAGCATTTT	CASSRTGGMSNQPQHF
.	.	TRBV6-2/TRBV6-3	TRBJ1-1	TGTGCCAGCAGTAAGCGGGCAAATCTGAACACTGAAGCTTTCTTT	CASSKRANLNTEAFF
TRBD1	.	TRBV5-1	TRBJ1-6	TGCGCCAGCAGCTCCTCCGGGACAGGGGGCCATTCACCCCTCCACTTT	CASSSSGTGGHSPLHF
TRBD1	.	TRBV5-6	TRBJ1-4	TGTGCCAGCAGCTTGGTGGGTGGGACAGCGAATGAAAAACTGTTTTTT	CASSLVGGTANEKLFF
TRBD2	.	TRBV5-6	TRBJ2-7	TGTGCCAGCAGCTTGGATTCCAGCGGGACCGCCTGTTGGTTC	CASSLDSSGTACWF
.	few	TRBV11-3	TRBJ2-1	TGTGCCAGCAGCCCGAGTTTAGTAACCAATGAGCAGTTCTTC	CASSPSLVTNEQFF
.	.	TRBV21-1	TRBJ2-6	TGTGCCAGCAGGGTACTTTCCTCTGGGGCCAACGTCCTGACTTTC	CASRVLSSGANVLTF
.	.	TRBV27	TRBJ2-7	TGTGCCAGCAGTCCGCAGCGAGGCTCCTACGAGCAGTACTTC	CASSPQRGSYEQYF
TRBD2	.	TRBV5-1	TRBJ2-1	TGCGCCAGCAGCCTAGGACTAGCGGGACACTCCTACAATGAGCAGTTCTTC	CASSLGLAGHSYNEQFF
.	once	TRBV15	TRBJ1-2	TGTGCCACCAGCAGAGATGGAGGGCGACTCCTATATGGCTACACCTTC	CATSRDGGRLLYGYTF
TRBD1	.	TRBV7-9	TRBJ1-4	TGTGCCAGCAGATCTTACAGGGGGCGCGAAAAACTGTTTTTT	CASRSYRGREKLFF
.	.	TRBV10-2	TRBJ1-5	TGCGCCAGTAGTGGGGGCGAAGCCGAGCCAGGGTACCAGCCCCAGCATTTT	CASSGGEAEPGYQPQHF
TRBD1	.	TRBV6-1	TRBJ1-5	TGTGCCAGCAGTGTAATGGGGACAGGGGTGGTTCAGCCCCAGCATTTT	CASSVMGTGVVQPQHF
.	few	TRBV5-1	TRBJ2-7	TGCGCCAGCAGCTTGTCCGGGATTCTATACGAGCAGTACTTC	CASSLSGILYEQYF
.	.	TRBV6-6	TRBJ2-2	TGTGCCAGCAGTTACTCTCATTCCGGGGAGCTGTTTTTT	CASSYSHSGELFF
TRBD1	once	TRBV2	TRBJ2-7	TGTGCCAGCAGTGTTCACAGGGGGTCCTCCTACGAGCAGTACTTC	CASSVHRGSSYEQYF
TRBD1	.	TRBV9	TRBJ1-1	TGTGCCAGCAGCGTAGGACAGGGAAACTCAAATACTGAAGCTTTCTTT	CASSVGQGNSNTEAFF
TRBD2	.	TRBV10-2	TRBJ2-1	TGCGCCAGCATCCGAACTAGCGGGGCCTACAATGAGCAGTTCTTC	CASIRTSGAYNEQFF
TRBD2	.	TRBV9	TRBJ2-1	TGTGCCAGCAGCCCAGGACTAGCGGGATCCTACAATGAGCAGTTCTTC	CASSPGLAGSYNEQFF
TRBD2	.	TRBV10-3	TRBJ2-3	TGTGCCATCAGCTTAACTAGCGGGCAAAACACAGATACGCAGTATTTT	CAISLTSGQNTDTQYF
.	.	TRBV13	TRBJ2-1	TGTGCCAGCAGCCTACCCGGACTATACAATGAGCAGTTCTTC	CASSLPGLYNEQFF
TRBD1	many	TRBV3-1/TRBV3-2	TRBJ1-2	TGTGCCAGCAGCCAAGGATTTGGACAGGGATTCCATGGCTACACCTTC	CASSQGFGQGFHGYTF
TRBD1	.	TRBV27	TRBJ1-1	TGTGCCAGCAAACGACAGGGCTACACTGAAGCTTTCTTT	CASKRQGYTEAFF
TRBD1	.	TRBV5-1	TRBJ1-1	TGCGCCAGCAGGTCCGGGACAGGGACAATGAACACTGAAGCTTTCTTT	CASRSGTGTMNTEAFF
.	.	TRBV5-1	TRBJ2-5	TGCGCCAGCAGCTTGGGTAGTGGCCAAGAGACCCAGTACTTC	CASSLGSGQETQYF
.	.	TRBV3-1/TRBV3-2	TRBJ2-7	TGTGCCAGCAGCCATTTTCCAGGGGACTCCTACGAGCAGTACTTC	CASSHFPGDSYEQYF
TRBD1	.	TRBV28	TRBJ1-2	TGTGCCAGCAGCTCCTCGGACAGGGAACTCTATGGCTACACCTTC	CASSSSDRELYGYTF
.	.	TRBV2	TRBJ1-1	TGTGCCAGCAGCACCGGGACATCTATTGAAGCTTTCTTT	CASSTGTSIEAFF
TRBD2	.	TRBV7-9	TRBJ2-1	TGTGCCAGCAGCTTATTCTCCCGAGCGGGAGAGGAGTTCTTC	CASSLFSRAGEEFF
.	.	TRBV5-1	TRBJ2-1	TGCGCCAGCAGCCAGCCGGGACAAGGGACGGTGGATGAGCAGTTCTTC	CASSQPGQGTVDEQFF
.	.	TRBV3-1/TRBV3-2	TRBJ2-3	TGTGCCAGCAGCCCAAGCTGGGGGGGGCGATCAGATACGCAGTATTTT	CASSPSWGGRSDTQYF
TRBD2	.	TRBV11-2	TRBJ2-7	TGTGCCAGCAGCTTAGGGCTAGCGGGCCCCTACGAGCAGTACTTC	CASSLGLAGPYEQYF
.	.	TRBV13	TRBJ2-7	TGTGCCAGCAGCTTGGCAGGGACCTACGAGCAGTACTTC	CASSLAGTYEQYF
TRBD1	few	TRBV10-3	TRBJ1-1	TGTGCCACCGTCCCACAGGGGGCGAATACTGAAGCTTTCTTT	CATVPQGANTEAFF
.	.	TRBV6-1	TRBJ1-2	TGTGCCAGCAGTGAAAATGCAGGGGCTGGCTATGGCTACACCTTC	CASSENAGAGYGYTF
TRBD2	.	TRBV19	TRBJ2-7	TGTGCCAGTAGTAGAACTAGCGGGCTTTCCTACGAGCAGTACTTC	CASSRTSGLSYEQYF
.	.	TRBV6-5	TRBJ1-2	TGTGCCAGCAGTTACAGGGGACTGGGCTACACCTTC	CASSYRGLGYTF
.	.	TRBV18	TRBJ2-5	TGTGCCAGCTCACTCCTAGTTCAAGAGACCCAGTACTTC	CASSLLVQETQYF
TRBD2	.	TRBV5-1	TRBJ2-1	TGCGCCAGCACCCGGGGGGGCCCAAGCTCCTACAATGAGCAGTTCTTC	CASTRGGPSSYNEQFF
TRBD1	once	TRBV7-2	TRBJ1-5	TGTGCCAGCAGCCGGACAGGGGATCAGCCCCAGCATTTT	CASSRTGDQPQHF
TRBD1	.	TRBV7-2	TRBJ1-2	TGTGCCAGCAGCTTAGGGACAGGGGGCGCTAACTATGGCTACACCTTC	CASSLGTGGANYGYTF